A single sample is the source of the 28 T cell receptor beta chains below, sequenced in a study of cytomegalovirus exposure and HLA in healthy donors (dated by TCRdb to 2015 to 2018). Receptor libraries were prepared by the immunoSEQ multiplex PCR assay. A mixture of 60 forward primers for TCR Vbeta segments and 13 reverse primers for TCR Jbeta segments was used in the multiplex PCR. TCRdb stores this immuneACCESS table with in-frame sequences only. Part of the clones is absent; in the studies checked, under half of the shortfall reflects unresolved V genes, and no reason is known for the rest. The sample has about 190,000 clones on record. The ten largest clones add up to approximately 6.5% of the sample. Sequences were obtained from PBMCs. These receptors originate from a man aged 30 to 39 in good health and CMV-seronegative.

The chain has TRBV25-1 and TRBJ2-1; TRBD1 agrees at 7 bases. CDR3 length: 16 residues. Germline loops: CDR1 MGHDK, CDR2 SYGVNS. The ends lost 0 bases at V and 2 bases at J; junction bases unmatched: 4. CDR3 sequence: CASSEYRDSPYNEQFF. As DNA, the CDR3 is TGTGCCAGCAGTGAATATAGGGACAGCCCCTACAATGAGCAGTTCTTC. The variable domain in full, completed from reference TRBV25-1 and TRBJ2-1, reads EADIYQTPRYLVIGTGKKITLECSQTMGHDKMYWYQQDPGMELHLIHYSYGVNSTEKGDLSSESTVSRIRTEHFPLTLESARPSHTSQYLCASSEYRDSPYNEQFFGPGTRLTVL.

The V gene is TRBV6-5, the J gene TRBJ2-2, with D possibly being TRBD2 (6 bases). The CDR3 covers 15 residues. Trimming left V 7 bases short and J 0 bases short, with 12 bases between. Looked up from germline, CDR1 is MNHEY and CDR2 is SVGAGI. This chain's CDR3 is CASTPGTANTGELFF. CDR3 nucleotides: TGTGCCAGCACTCCGGGGACTGCGAACACCGGGGAGCTGTTTTTT.

V is TRBV11-2 and J is TRBJ1-2; D is unclear. CDR3 length: 16 amino acids. Trimming took 5 bases from V and 0 from J, leaving 16 bases between them. The germline CDR1 and CDR2 sequences are SGHAT and FQNNGV. The CDR3 DNA follows: TGTGCCAGCAGCCCAACCGGAGGGAGAACTAACTATGGCTACACCTTC. Amino acids: CASSPTGGRTNYGYTF.

This chain joins TRBV11-2 and TRBJ2-7; the D gene is possibly TRBD2 (6 bases). The germline V gene has CDR1 SGHAT and CDR2 FQNNGV. This CDR3 comprises 13 residues. The V and J ends lost 5 bases and 2 bases respectively, with 10 bases between them. The CDR3 DNA is TGTGCCAGCAGCCCTCGGGGGACCTACGAGCAGTACTTC. Translating it yields CASSPRGTYEQYF.

The rearrangement links TRBV5-1 to TRBJ1-2, with TRBD1 matching over 8 bases. The CDR3 is 15 amino acids. Germline loops: CDR1 SGHRS, CDR2 YFSETQ. V was clipped by 3 bases and J by 2 bases; unmatched bases: 6. The CDR3 DNA sequence: TGCGCCAGCAGCTCGGGGGACAGGCCCAACTATGGCTACACCTTC. Translating gives CASSSGDRPNYGYTF.

The V gene is TRBV5-1, the J gene TRBJ1-1; 7 bases are a match to TRBD1. The germline CDR1 and CDR2 sequences are SGHRS and YFSETQ. There are 16 residues in the CDR3. V dropped 1 base and J dropped 4; count of bases not matched to a gene: 10. The DNA for the CDR3 is TGCGCCAGCAGCTTGTGGTCAGGGGGGTCGGGCACTGAAGCTTTCTTT. Encoded protein: CASSLWSGGSGTEAFF. The full variable domain, completed using reference TRBV5-1 and TRBJ1-1, is KAGVTQTPRYLIKTRGQQVTLSCSPISGHRSVSWYQQTPGQGLQFLFEYFSETQRNKGNFPGRFSGRQFSNSRSEMNVSTLELGDSALYLCASSLWSGGSGTEAFFGQGTRLTVV.

The rearrangement joins TRBV7-9 to TRBJ2-7; D call uncertain. This CDR3 has 13 amino acids. V dropped 1 base and J dropped 5 bases, with 9 bases sitting between them. Germline-derived CDR1 and CDR2 are SEHNR and FQNEAQ (reference sequence). Here the CDR3 DNA reads TGTGCCAGCAGCTTAGAGAGGCAGAACGAGCAGTACTTC. Translation: CASSLERQNEQYF.

The genes are TRBV6-6 and TRBJ2-7, with 9 bases matching TRBD2. The germline V gene has CDR1 MNHNY and CDR2 SVGAGI (reference sequence). The CDR3 has 16 amino acids. V was clipped by 3 bases and J by 6 bases; unmatched bases: 12. CDR3 sequence (DNA): TGTGCCAGCAGTTATAGTATGGCGGGAGGGCCGGGCGAGCAGTACTTC. Protein product: CASSYSMAGGPGEQYF.

The CDR3 DNA is TGTGCCAGTAGTCTTGCCGGGACAGGGGCGTACGAGCAGTACTTC. Protein product: CASSLAGTGAYEQYF. The chain uses TRBV19 and TRBJ2-7, with 10 bases aligning to TRBD1. The junction had 8 bases not matched to a gene; V was cut back by 5 bases and J by 4 bases. Looked up from germline, CDR1 is LNHDA and CDR2 is SQIVND (reference sequence). The CDR3 is 15 residues long.

The J gene is TRBJ2-7, the V gene TRBV14; no clear D. This CDR3 region has 13 residues. CDR1 is SGHDN, CDR2 FVKESK, per germline. The V end lost 4 bases, the J end lost 3 bases, and 10 bases lay between the germline ends. This CDR3 is CASSPLPGYEQYF. Written as DNA, the CDR3 is TGTGCCAGCAGCCCTCTCCCAGGCTACGAGCAGTACTTC.

V is TRBV11-2 and J is TRBJ2-7; D is perhaps TRBD2 (6 bases). The CDR3 consists of 17 residues. The V end was cut by 2 bases, the J end by 2 bases, with 19 bases between. CDR1 and CDR2 from the germline V gene are SGHAT and FQNNGV. Here the CDR3 reads CASSLLGGSSLAYEQYF. The CDR3 DNA sequence: TGTGCCAGCAGCTTATTGGGGGGTTCTTCTTTGGCCTACGAGCAGTACTTC. The complete variable domain, with remaining parts taken from reference TRBV11-2 and TRBJ2-7, reads EAGVAQSPRYKIIEKRQSVAFWCNPISGHATLYWYQQILGQGPKLLIQFQNNGVVDDSQLPKDRFSAERLKGVDSTLKIQPAKLEDSAVYLCASSLLGGSSLAYEQYFGPGTRLTVT.

This sequence joins TRBV5-8 and TRBJ2-1; 10 nucleotides match TRBD1. The CDR3 spans 15 residues. The J segment lost 8 bases and the V segment lost 0 bases, leaving 5 bases of the junction unmatched. From germline, CDR1 is SGHTS and CDR2 YDEGEE. For the CDR3, the DNA is TGTGCCAGCAGCTTGGTGTGGGGACAGGGGTATGAGCAGTTCTTC. The encoded protein is CASSLVWGQGYEQFF.

The chain has TRBV6-6 and TRBJ2-7, with a tentative D call TRBD1 (5 bases). CDR1 is MNHNY, CDR2 SVGAGI, per germline (reference sequence). The CDR3 spans 15 residues. Trimming took 6 bases from V and 5 from J, leaving 20 bases between them. The CDR3 loop reads CASRDQGVGFHEQYF. The DNA for the CDR3 is TGTGCCAGCAGAGATCAGGGTGTAGGTTTCCACGAGCAGTACTTC.

V usage is TRBV11-2 and J usage is TRBJ2-5; 9 bases fit TRBD2. The germline gives CDR1 SGHAT, CDR2 FQNNGV. CDR3 length equals 16 residues. V gave up 1 base and J gave up 4 bases; unmatched junction bases: 7. CDR3 loop: CASSLASSGSGETQYF. The CDR3 DNA sequence: TGTGCCAGCAGCTTAGCAAGTAGCGGGAGCGGAGAGACCCAGTACTTC. The full variable domain, its missing parts supplied by reference TRBV11-2 and TRBJ2-5, is EAGVAQSPRYKIIEKRQSVAFWCNPISGHATLYWYQQILGQGPKLLIQFQNNGVVDDSQLPKDRFSAERLKGVDSTLKIQPAKLEDSAVYLCASSLASSGSGETQYFGPGTRLLVL.

This chain uses TRBV7-9 with TRBJ2-3; 8 bases map to TRBD1. CDR1 and CDR2 (germline): SEHNR, FQNEAQ (reference sequence). V shed 5 bases and J 5 bases; nucleotides not matched to a gene: 9. The CDR3 runs 15 residues. CDR3 region: CASSIMGQAKDTQYF. CDR3 nucleotide sequence: TGTGCCAGCAGCATAATGGGACAGGCAAAAGATACGCAGTATTTT.

In nucleotides, the CDR3 is TGTGCCAGCAGTCAGACAGGGTACACTGAAGCTTTCTTT. It encodes CASSQTGYTEAFF. The chain links TRBV2 to TRBJ1-1; 7 positions agree with TRBD1. With 5 bases clipped from V and 3 bases from J, the junction kept 3 bases outside the gene matches. CDR1 is SNHLY, CDR2 FYNNEI, per germline. The CDR3 is 13 residues long. Variable domain in full (rest from reference TRBV2 and TRBJ1-1): EPEVTQTPSHQVTQMGQEVILRCVPISNHLYFYWYRQILGQKVEFLVSFYNNEISEKSEIFDDQFSVERPDGSNFTLKIRSTKLEDSAMYFCASSQTGYTEAFFGQGTRLTVV.

The chain employs TRBV11-2 and TRBJ2-2; no clear D. The CDR3 runs 13 residues. Trimming took 5 bases from V and 3 from J, leaving 7 bases between them. Germline V CDR1 and CDR2: SGHAT, FQNNGV. The CDR3 reads CASSPLDTGELFF. As DNA, the CDR3 is TGTGCCAGCAGCCCCCTCGACACCGGGGAGCTGTTTTTT.

The CDR3 here is CASSFEGGTGSEQYF. CDR3 DNA: TGTGCCAGCAGCTTCGAGGGGGGGACAGGGAGCGAGCAGTACTTC. The chain is built from TRBV11-3 and TRBJ2-7, with 9 bases lining up with TRBD1. The CDR3 totals 15 residues. With V trimmed by 3 bases and J by 6 bases, 9 bases remained unmatched. Per germline, CDR1 SGHNT and CDR2 YENEEA.

V is TRBV19 and J is TRBJ1-5; D uncertain. Germline values: CDR1 LNHDA, CDR2 SQIVND (reference sequence). The CDR3 covers 13 residues. V was shortened by 8 bases and J by 3 bases, with 11 bases between the two germline ends. The CDR3 nucleotides are TGTGCCAGTGGAGGAGGAGTCAATCAGCCCCAGCATTTT. It specifies CASGGGVNQPQHF.

The rearrangement links TRBV15 to TRBJ1-1; D possibly corresponds to TRBD1 (5 bases). V was cut by 3 bases and J by 1 base, with 9 bases left in between. The CDR3 extends over 14 amino acids. CDR1 is LNHNV, CDR2 YYDKDF, per germline (reference sequence). DNA for the CDR3: TGTGCCACCAGCAGGGGACTTGAGAACACTGAAGCTTTCTTT. Its translation is CATSRGLENTEAFF. Full variable domain (outside the CDR3, taken from reference TRBV15 and TRBJ1-1): DAMVIQNPRYQVTQFGKPVTLSCSQTLNHNVMYWYQQKSSQAPKLLFHYYDKDFNNEADTPDNFQSRRPNTSFCFLDIRSPGLGDTAMYLCATSRGLENTEAFFGQGTRLTVV.

The rearrangement uses TRBV25-1 and TRBJ1-4, with D possibly matching TRBD1 (6 bases). CDR3 length: 16 amino acids. Germline assignment: CDR1 MGHDK and CDR2 SYGVNS. Trimming took off 3 bases at V and 6 bases at J, with 17 bases between the two ends. The CDR3 is CASSDLSGGRDEKLFF. For the CDR3, the DNA is TGTGCCAGCAGTGATCTCAGCGGGGGGCGGGATGAAAAACTGTTTTTT.

The genes are TRBV7-2 and TRBJ1-1, with D perhaps TRBD1 (5 bases). Germline-derived CDR1 and CDR2 are SGHTA and FQGNSA. Trimming took 5 bases from V and 4 from J, leaving 11 bases between them. This CDR3 region has 13 residues. DNA for the CDR3: TGTGCCAGCAGCCCTTGGGGGGGCACTGAAGCTTTCTTT. Translated: CASSPWGGTEAFF.

The chain couples TRBV14 to TRBJ1-2; 7 nucleotides agree with TRBD1. The CDR3 contains 13 residues. The V gene's germline CDR1 is SGHDN and CDR2 FVKESK. With V trimmed by 4 bases and J by 3 bases, 2 bases remained unmatched. The CDR3 reads CASSPGTDYGYTF. CDR3 sequence (DNA): TGTGCCAGCAGCCCCGGGACAGACTATGGCTACACCTTC.

V usage is TRBV7-7 and J usage is TRBJ2-5, with D tentatively TRBD2 (6 bases). Trimming took off 2 bases at V and 7 bases at J, with 17 bases between the two ends. The CDR3 covers 15 residues. Per the germline V gene, CDR1 is SSHAT and CDR2 is FNYEAQ (reference sequence). CDR3 sequence: CASSLLVGGAGTQYF. The CDR3 nucleotides read TGTGCCAGCAGCTTACTGGTTGGCGGAGCGGGGACCCAGTACTTC.

The chain carries TRBV2 and TRBJ2-2, with 9 bases matching TRBD1. The germline gives CDR1 SNHLY, CDR2 FYNNEI. The CDR3 loop spans 13 amino acids. V lost 7 bases and J lost 10; bases outside the gene matches: 7. The DNA for the CDR3 is TGTGCCAGCACACAGGGGGCGGTTTTGGAGCTGTTTTTT. This gives the protein CASTQGAVLELFF.

This chain joins TRBV4-2 and TRBJ2-7; TRBD2 aligns across 7 bases. Germline V gene sequence: CDR1 LGHNA, CDR2 YNFKEQ. The J segment lost 5 bases and the V segment lost 0 bases, leaving 7 bases of the junction unmatched. The CDR3 length is 15 residues. The CDR3 DNA sequence: TGTGCCAGCAGCCAAGATGGGGGAGGGGAGGACGAGCAGTACTTC. This codes for CASSQDGGGEDEQYF.

V gene TRBV11-2 combines with J gene TRBJ2-1, with a possible D match to TRBD2 (6 bases). Germline values: CDR1 SGHAT, CDR2 FQNNGV. V was pared by 1 base and J by 4 bases, with 8 bases between. This CDR3 contains 14 residues. Here the CDR3 reads CASSLGGLYNEQFF. The CDR3, as DNA: TGTGCCAGCAGCTTAGGGGGACTGTACAATGAGCAGTTCTTC.

This chain joins TRBV5-1 and TRBJ2-2; 12 bases agree with TRBD2. This CDR3 spans 16 amino acids. Germline lookup yields CDR1 SGHRS and CDR2 YFSETQ. J gave up 6 bases and V 2 bases, and 5 bases lay outside the gene matches. This CDR3 is CASSLRLAGVPGELFF. The CDR3 nucleotides are TGCGCCAGCAGCTTACGACTAGCGGGAGTCCCCGGGGAGCTGTTTTTT.